A single sample is the source of the 27 T cell receptor beta chains below, sequenced in a study of T cell clonotyping in hematopoietic cell transplantation (dated by TCRdb to the early 2020s). The time point label of this sample denotes: 30 days after allo-HCT. Library method: the immunoSEQ multiplex PCR assay. TCRdb re-hosts the immuneACCESS table, in-frame sequences only. Its copies lack some clones; in the studies checked, an unresolved V gene accounts for under half of them, and the cause for the rest is not known. The sample includes approximately 1,600 clones, with approximately 80% observed a single time. 5.1% of the sample is held by the ten biggest clonotypes. The sample here was PBMCs, taken 30 days after allogeneic stem cell transplant. These receptors originate from a young adult male patient who had an allogeneic stem cell transplant, so T cells may come from the graft donor. Some clones in this sample may be carry-over from other donors' samples.

V is TRBV18 and J is TRBJ1-1; D is ambiguous. CDR1 KGHSH and CDR2 LQKENI come from the germline V gene. CDR3 size: 12 residues. Trimming cost V 8 bases and J 0 bases, with 7 bases left between them. As DNA, the CDR3 is TGTGCCAGCACAAAATTGAACACTGAAGCTTTCTTT. Its translation is CASTKLNTEAFF.

This clone was seen only once. This chain links TRBV28 with TRBJ1-3; 8 bases are shared with TRBD1. Per germline, CDR1 MDHEN and CDR2 SYDVKM. The CDR3 totals 16 residues. The trim removed 1 base at V and 4 bases at J, leaving 6 bases unmatched. CDR3: CASSLSRTGGGNTIYF. DNA for the CDR3: TGTGCCAGCAGTTTATCGCGCACAGGGGGAGGAAACACCATATATTTT.

The chain employs TRBV11-2 and TRBJ2-3; TRBD2 might be the D (5 bases). CDR1 SGHAT and CDR2 FQNNGV come from the germline V gene. Trimming removed 5 bases at V and 6 bases at J, with 9 bases between. This CDR3 is 12 amino acids long. This CDR3 reads CASSPQRDTQYF. As DNA, the CDR3 is TGTGCCAGCAGCCCCCAGCGGGATACGCAGTATTTT.

The gene calls are TRBV19 and TRBJ1-1; possibly TRBD1 for D (5 bases). Germline V gene sequence: CDR1 LNHDA, CDR2 SQIVND (reference sequence). Trimming shortened V by 10 bases and J by 5 bases, and 20 bases separated the two germline ends. The CDR3 spans 14 residues. CDR3 in amino acids: CATRRGREETEAFF. In DNA, the CDR3 is TGTGCCACCCGCCGGGGCAGGGAAGAAACTGAAGCTTTCTTT.

V is TRBV27 and J is TRBJ1-4, with D possibly being TRBD1 (5 bases). Looked up from germline, CDR1 is MNHEY and CDR2 is SMNVEV (reference sequence). The CDR3 has 13 amino acids. V lost 4 bases, J lost 6 bases, and 9 bases lay in between. The chain's CDR3 is CASSSEGDEKLFF. For the CDR3, the DNA is TGTGCCAGCAGTTCCGAAGGGGATGAAAAACTGTTTTTT.

V is TRBV6-1 and J is TRBJ1-2; TRBD1 aligns across 7 bases. The CDR3 runs to 11 residues. After removal of 6 bases from V and 9 bases from J, the junction contained 4 bases not matched to a gene. Germline V CDR1 and CDR2: MNHNS, SASEGT. CDR3: CASRGQRSYTF. The CDR3, as DNA: TGTGCCAGCAGGGGACAGAGGAGCTACACCTTC.

This clone has only one observation. This chain uses TRBV4-3 with TRBJ2-7; no firm D call. The CDR3 extends over 13 amino acids. Per the germline V gene, CDR1 is LGHNA and CDR2 is YSLEER. V gave up 0 bases and J gave up 10 bases, with 13 bases separating them. CDR3 sequence: CASSQDRGVFQYF. The CDR3 DNA follows: TGCGCCAGCAGCCAAGATCGTGGAGTCTTCCAGTACTTC.

There are a few counts of this clone. The sample holds other DNA sequences that translate to the same CDR3. CDR3 in amino acids: CASSSRPGTGVSYSNQPQHF. CDR3 in DNA: TGTGCCAGCAGCTCTAGACCCGGGACAGGGGTATCTTATAGCAATCAGCCCCAGCATTTT. The V and J genes are TRBV5-8 and TRBJ1-5; 10 bases agree with TRBD1. The J segment lost 0 bases and the V segment lost 3 bases, leaving 15 bases of the junction unmatched. This CDR3 has 20 residues. In germline, CDR1 is SGHTS, CDR2 YDEGEE.

The CDR3 sequence: CASSDPSGGFIQYF. In DNA, the CDR3 is TGCGCCAGCAGTGACCCTAGCGGGGGGTTCATTCAGTACTTC. This sequence joins TRBV10-2 and TRBJ2-4; the match to TRBD2 covers 11 bases. Germline CDR1 and CDR2: WSHSY and SAAADI. The CDR3 totals 14 residues. The trim removed 3 bases at V and 9 bases at J, leaving 4 bases unmatched.

This clone is judged large. The chain has TRBV4-2 and TRBJ2-2, with 9 bases fitting TRBD2. The CDR3 has 16 amino acids. The germline V gene encodes CDR1 LGHNA and CDR2 YNFKEQ. Trimming cost V 4 bases and J 2 bases; bases outside gene matches: 5. DNA for the CDR3: TGTGCCAGCAGCCTGTGGACTAGCGCAAACACCGGGGAGCTGTTTTTT. This sequence encodes CASSLWTSANTGELFF.

This chain joins TRBV9 and TRBJ2-1; D unresolved. CDR1 is SGDLS and CDR2 is YYNGEE in the germline V gene. This CDR3 is built from 14 residues. V was shortened by 2 bases and J by 7 bases, with 13 bases between the two germline ends. CDR3 nucleotide sequence: TGTGCCAGCAGCGTCTCGGGCCTCGCGAATGAGCAGTTCTTC. It codes for CASSVSGLANEQFF.

This clone was detected a few times. The CDR3 is CASSSLPGRGYGGELFF. CDR3 nucleotide sequence: TGTGCCAGCAGCTCCCTCCCGGGGAGGGGGTACGGCGGGGAGCTGTTTTTT. The chain recombines TRBV7-9 with TRBJ2-2; tentative D call: TRBD2 (7 bases). V lost 4 bases and J lost 7, with 22 bases in between. The germline gives CDR1 SEHNR, CDR2 FQNEAQ (reference sequence). The CDR3 is made up of 17 amino acids.

CDR3 bases: TGTGCCAGCAGTGGTGCGAACACCGGGGAGCTGTTTTTT. Its translation: CASSGANTGELFF. The rearrangement uses TRBV2 and TRBJ2-2; the D is unclear. The V and J ends lost 4 bases and 0 bases respectively, with 3 bases between them. Germline CDR1 reads SNHLY; CDR2 reads FYNNEI. This CDR3 is 13 amino acids long.

The sample holds a few counts of this clone. V gene TRBV9 combines with J gene TRBJ2-7; D gene uncertain. The CDR3 runs 13 residues. The germline V and J ends were trimmed by 0 bases and 3 bases, with 7 bases remaining between them. From germline, CDR1 is SGDLS and CDR2 YYNGEE. The CDR3 bases are TGTGCCAGCAGCGTAGGGGAACGCTACGAGCAGTACTTC. This translates into CASSVGERYEQYF.

This sequence joins TRBV13 and TRBJ1-1; D may be TRBD1 (5 bases). CDR1 and CDR2 (germline): PRHDT, FYEKMQ (reference sequence). Between the trimmed V and J ends, which lost 0 bases and 5 bases, there was a span of 13 bases. CDR3 length: 15 amino acids. Here the CDR3 reads CASSLGVGVTTEAFF. The DNA for the CDR3 is TGTGCCAGCAGCTTAGGGGTAGGGGTGACAACTGAAGCTTTCTTT.

The rearrangement uses TRBV7-2 and TRBJ2-3; the D gene could be TRBD1 or TRBD2 (5 bases each). The CDR3 is made up of 12 amino acids. Germline-derived CDR1 and CDR2 are SGHTA and FQGNSA. Trimming took 5 bases from V and 14 from J, leaving 17 bases between them. The CDR3 sequence is CASSELGTSLYF. The CDR3 DNA sequence: TGTGCCAGCAGCGAGTTAGGGACGTCCCTGTATTTT.

This chain connects TRBV18 to TRBJ2-6; a weak D match, TRBD2 (6 bases). The germline V gene has CDR1 KGHSH and CDR2 LQKENI. Trimming cost V 1 base and J 2 bases, with 9 bases left between them. The CDR3 totals 16 residues. The CDR3 DNA sequence: TGTGCCAGCTCACCACGGTGGGGGGCTGGGGCCAACGTCCTGACTTTC. It codes for CASSPRWGAGANVLTF.

The chain carries TRBV6-5 and TRBJ2-5, with no clear D. CDR1 and CDR2 (germline): MNHEY, SVGAGI. Trimming stripped 1 base from V and 3 bases from J, with 12 bases between. CDR3 length: 15 amino acids. This chain's CDR3 is CASSYFARPKETQYF. CDR3 coding DNA: TGTGCCAGCAGTTACTTTGCCCGACCTAAAGAGACCCAGTACTTC.

The chain recombines TRBV2 with TRBJ1-1, with 7 bases identical to TRBD1. With 8 bases clipped from V and 1 base from J, the junction kept 1 base outside the gene matches. The CDR3 has 12 residues. Germline CDR1 SNHLY, CDR2 FYNNEI. The CDR3 loop is CASRQGNTEAFF. CDR3 sequence (DNA): TGTGCCAGCCGACAGGGGAACACTGAAGCTTTCTTT.

This chain links TRBV30 with TRBJ2-7; 10 bases agree with TRBD1. The CDR3 covers 13 residues. V gave up 5 bases and J gave up 7 bases; unmatched junction bases: 8. CDR1 and CDR2 from the germline V gene are GTSNPN and SVGIG (reference sequence). The CDR3, as DNA: TGTGCCTGGGGGGGACAGGGGACCGCGGAGCAGTACTTC. Translated: CAWGGQGTAEQYF.

The V and J genes are TRBV18 and TRBJ2-7; 8 bases fit TRBD1. The CDR3 sequence is 13 residues long. Germline V gene data show CDR1 as KGHSH and CDR2 as LQKENI. J gave up 3 bases and V 6 bases, and 4 bases lay outside the gene matches. The CDR3 is CASSRGQDYEQYF. CDR3 bases: TGTGCCAGCTCCCGGGGACAGGACTACGAGCAGTACTTC.

The chain joins TRBV27 to TRBJ2-7; a weak D match, TRBD1 (5 bases). This CDR3 region has 14 residues. V lost 8 bases and J 6 bases, leaving 20 bases between the germline ends. CDR1 is MNHEY and CDR2 is SMNVEV in the germline V gene (reference sequence). The CDR3 DNA sequence: TGTGCCAGCGGTAAAAGCGTCATGGGGCTCGAGCAGTACTTC. It specifies CASGKSVMGLEQYF.

The V call is TRBV6-6, the J call TRBJ2-7; D ambiguous. Between the trimmed V and J ends, which lost 6 bases and 2 bases, there was a span of 11 bases. Germline V gene sequence: CDR1 MNHNY, CDR2 SVGAGI (reference sequence). The CDR3 runs to 13 residues. This CDR3 is CASSSNPPYEQYF. The CDR3 nucleotides are TGTGCCAGCAGCTCGAACCCGCCCTACGAGCAGTACTTC.

This clone was detected only once. The chain recombines TRBV27 with TRBJ1-1; no clear D. The CDR3 is 14 residues long. Germline V gene lookup returns CDR1 MNHEY and CDR2 SMNVEV (reference sequence). Trimming took off 3 bases at V and 6 bases at J, with 14 bases between the two ends. CDR3 protein: CASSFRLGVPEAFF. The CDR3 bases are TGTGCCAGCAGTTTTAGATTGGGTGTCCCTGAAGCTTTCTTT.

The V call is TRBV14, the J call TRBJ2-7; D is unclear. Deletions cut 4 bases from V and 6 bases from J, with 13 bases between. Germline V gene lookup returns CDR1 SGHDN and CDR2 FVKESK. The CDR3 totals 13 residues. The CDR3 region has the DNA TGTGCCAGCAGCCCTGGGTTAGGTCGCGAGCAGTACTTC. Translating gives CASSPGLGREQYF.

V is TRBV6-5 and J is TRBJ1-1; D gene uncertain. Germline-derived CDR1 and CDR2 are MNHEY and SVGAGI. The CDR3 totals 13 residues. Trimming left V 2 bases short and J 2 bases short, with 6 bases between. CDR3 sequence: CASSYGRNTEAFF. DNA for the CDR3: TGTGCCAGCAGTTACGGGAGAAACACTGAAGCTTTCTTT.

V and J are TRBV30 and TRBJ2-5, with 9 bases that match TRBD2. The germline CDR1 and CDR2 sequences are GTSNPN and SVGIG (reference sequence). Trimming removed 4 bases from V and 2 bases from J; junction bases left unmatched: 8. This CDR3 has 15 residues. This chain's CDR3 is CAWTPTTSGQETQYF. The CDR3 nucleotides read TGTGCCTGGACTCCCACGACTAGCGGACAAGAGACCCAGTACTTC.